Listed below are T cell receptor beta chains from one sample, sequenced in a study of blood T cell repertoires in COVID-19. Repertoires were generated with immunoSEQ multiplex PCR, while TCRdb's copy carries only in-frame clones and drops some. The sample includes hundreds of thousands of clones, nearly 90% of them seen just once. The sample comprised peripheral blood. These receptor sequences come from a woman under 30 who had recovered from COVID-19. CDR3s include the opening cysteine and the closing phenylalanine or tryptophan. D genes are given only for firm matches. A row's size may be missing; if present it is once, few, many or a size class.

j_call: TRBJ1-1; clone_size: .; v_call: TRBV19; d_call: TRBD1; cdr3_nt: TGTGCCAGTAGTATAGCCGGGACAGGGTTTTACACTGAAGCTTTCTTT; cdr3_aa: CASSIAGTGFYTEAFF
j_call: TRBJ1-5; clone_size: .; v_call: TRBV5-4; d_call: TRBD1; cdr3_nt: TGTGCCAGCAGCCCCGGACAGGGCGGCAATCAGCCCCAGCATTTT; cdr3_aa: CASSPGQGGNQPQHF
j_call: TRBJ2-3; clone_size: .; v_call: TRBV6-6; d_call: .; cdr3_nt: TGTGCCAGCAGTTACTCGTCTCGGGGAGATACGCAGTATTTT; cdr3_aa: CASSYSSRGDTQYF
j_call: TRBJ2-5; clone_size: .; v_call: TRBV9; d_call: .; cdr3_nt: TGTGCCAGCAGCGAGAGCGGGTACCAAGAGACCCAGTACTTC; cdr3_aa: CASSESGYQETQYF
j_call: TRBJ1-2; clone_size: .; v_call: TRBV6-2/TRBV6-3; d_call: .; cdr3_nt: TGTGCCAGCAGTTACCCGGGGGGCTACACCTTC; cdr3_aa: CASSYPGGYTF
j_call: TRBJ2-7; clone_size: .; v_call: TRBV7-9; d_call: .; cdr3_nt: TGTGCCAGCAGCTTAGAGGGAGTCTCCTACGAGCAGTACTTC; cdr3_aa: CASSLEGVSYEQYF
j_call: TRBJ1-3; clone_size: .; v_call: TRBV6-5; d_call: .; cdr3_nt: TGTGCCAGCAGTTACTTACAGGGAGTGGGAAACACCATATATTTT; cdr3_aa: CASSYLQGVGNTIYF
j_call: TRBJ2-1; clone_size: .; v_call: TRBV3-1/TRBV3-2; d_call: .; cdr3_nt: TGTGCCAGCAGCTTGTTAGTGGAGCAGTTCTTC; cdr3_aa: CASSLLVEQFF
j_call: TRBJ2-3; clone_size: few; v_call: TRBV28; d_call: TRBD1; cdr3_nt: TGTGCCAGCAGTTTATCCGGACAGGGGCTGGCAGATACGCAGTATTTT; cdr3_aa: CASSLSGQGLADTQYF
j_call: TRBJ2-2; clone_size: .; v_call: TRBV4-1; d_call: .; cdr3_nt: TGCGCCAGCAGCCAAGTCGGAGGGACCGGGGAGCTGTTTTTT; cdr3_aa: CASSQVGGTGELFF
j_call: TRBJ2-7; clone_size: few; v_call: TRBV28; d_call: TRBD2; cdr3_nt: TGTGCCAGCAGTTCATTATATGGGGATCGAGATCGATCAAGCGGGAGGTACGAGCAGTACTTC; cdr3_aa: CASSSLYGDRDRSSGRYEQYF
j_call: TRBJ2-7; clone_size: .; v_call: TRBV27; d_call: TRBD2; cdr3_nt: TGTGCCAGCAGTGTAGCGGGGGCTTACGAGCAGTACTTC; cdr3_aa: CASSVAGAYEQYF
j_call: TRBJ1-2; clone_size: .; v_call: TRBV30; d_call: TRBD1; cdr3_nt: TGTGCCTGGAGGACGGGACAGCACTATGGCTACACCTTC; cdr3_aa: CAWRTGQHYGYTF
j_call: TRBJ2-7; clone_size: .; v_call: TRBV19; d_call: .; cdr3_nt: TGTGCCAGTAGTGGCACCGGGATCTCCTACGAGCAGTACTTC; cdr3_aa: CASSGTGISYEQYF
j_call: TRBJ1-3; clone_size: .; v_call: TRBV19; d_call: TRBD1; cdr3_nt: TGTGCCAGTAGGGACAGGGGACGACTCTTCTCTGGAAACACCATATATTTT; cdr3_aa: CASRDRGRLFSGNTIYF
j_call: TRBJ2-7; clone_size: .; v_call: TRBV12-3/TRBV12-4; d_call: TRBD1; cdr3_nt: TGTGCCAGCAGTCCGAGACAGGGCTACGAGCAGTACTTC; cdr3_aa: CASSPRQGYEQYF
j_call: TRBJ2-3; clone_size: once; v_call: TRBV27; d_call: TRBD1; cdr3_nt: TGTGCCAGCAGTATACAGGGGTTGACAGATACGCAGTATTTT; cdr3_aa: CASSIQGLTDTQYF
j_call: TRBJ2-1; clone_size: once; v_call: TRBV4-2; d_call: .; cdr3_nt: TGTGCCAGCAGCCAGATGGGGGCTACGGGTTCTGATGAGCAGTTCTTC; cdr3_aa: CASSQMGATGSDEQFF
j_call: TRBJ2-1; clone_size: .; v_call: TRBV4-1; d_call: .; cdr3_nt: TGCGCCAGCAGTAGAGCGGGCATTGTAACCTCCTACAATGAGCAGTTCTTC; cdr3_aa: CASSRAGIVTSYNEQFF
j_call: TRBJ2-4; clone_size: .; v_call: TRBV28; d_call: .; cdr3_nt: TGTGCCAGCAGTCCCGGCGGGGGCATGGACATTCAGTACTTC; cdr3_aa: CASSPGGGMDIQYF
j_call: TRBJ2-7; clone_size: .; v_call: TRBV7-9; d_call: .; cdr3_nt: TGTGCCAGCAGCTCCCCCCAACTAGTCGGGCACGAGCAGTACTTC; cdr3_aa: CASSSPQLVGHEQYF
j_call: TRBJ2-1; clone_size: once; v_call: TRBV15; d_call: .; cdr3_nt: TGTGCCACCAAGGGGGGGAACGGCAATGAGCAGTTCTTC; cdr3_aa: CATKGGNGNEQFF
j_call: TRBJ2-2; clone_size: once; v_call: TRBV4-3; d_call: TRBD2; cdr3_nt: TGCGCCAGCAGCCAAGATTCTTGGACTAGCGGTTCTACCGGGGAGCTGTTTTTT; cdr3_aa: CASSQDSWTSGSTGELFF